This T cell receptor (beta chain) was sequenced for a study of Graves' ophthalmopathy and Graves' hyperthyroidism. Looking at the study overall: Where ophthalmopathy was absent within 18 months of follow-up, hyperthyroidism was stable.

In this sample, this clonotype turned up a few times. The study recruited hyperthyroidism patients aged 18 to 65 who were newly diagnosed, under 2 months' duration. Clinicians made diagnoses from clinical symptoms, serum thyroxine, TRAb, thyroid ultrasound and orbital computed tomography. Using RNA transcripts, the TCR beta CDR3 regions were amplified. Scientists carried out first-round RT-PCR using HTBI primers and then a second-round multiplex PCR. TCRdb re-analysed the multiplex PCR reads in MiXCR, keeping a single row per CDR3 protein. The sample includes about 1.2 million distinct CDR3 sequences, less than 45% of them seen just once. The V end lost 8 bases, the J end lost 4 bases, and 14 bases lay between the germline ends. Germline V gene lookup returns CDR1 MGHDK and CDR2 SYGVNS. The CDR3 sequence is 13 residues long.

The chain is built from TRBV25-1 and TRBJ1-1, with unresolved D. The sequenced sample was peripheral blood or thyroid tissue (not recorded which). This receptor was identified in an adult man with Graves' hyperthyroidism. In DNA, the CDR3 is TGTGCCAGCCCAGCCCGGGTCGGCACTGAAGCTTTCTTT. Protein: CASPARVGTEAFF.